This note documents a single TCR beta chain sequence. It was with 60 Vbeta and 13 Jbeta primers that the PCR ran. Using immunoSEQ multiplex PCR, the repertoire was profiled, and TCRdb retains in-frame clones only, with some absent. The sample totals approximately 140,000 clones. The data were obtained in a study of cytomegalovirus exposure and HLA in healthy donors. Trimming took off 5 bases at V and 4 bases at J, with 9 bases between the two ends. The CDR3 has 13 residues. CDR1 and CDR2 from the germline V gene are SGHAT and FQNNGV. This chain connects TRBV11-2 to TRBJ2-1; D perhaps matches TRBD1 (6 bases). Material: PBMCs. The receptor's source is a man aged 40-55 years in good health and CMV-seronegative. The CDR3 nucleotides read TGTGCCAGCAGCCCTGACAGGTACAATGAGCAGTTCTTC. Its protein is CASSPDRYNEQFF.